The following is a T cell receptor (beta chain) sequence with its context. As yet, its antigen is unknown. TCRdb's copy holds only in-frame clones and misses some; the assay was immunoSEQ multiplex PCR. The sample lists 120,000 to 150,000 clones; under 95% were seen once. V was trimmed by 5 bases and J by 5 bases, leaving 6 bases between them. Per the germline V gene, CDR1 is SGHVS and CDR2 is FQNEAQ. The CDR3 is 12 residues long. This sample was included in a study of T cell responses to AZD1222 COVID-19 vaccine. Study-wide points: Clonal diversity may have been underestimated, and the donors were mostly white British, with more females than males. Vaccine-related CD4 TCRs covered spike, predominating at 160-218 and 743-854.

The specimen comprised peripheral blood, sampled on day 0 of AZD1222 vaccination. The chain joins TRBV7-8 to TRBJ2-2; D uncertain. The TCR was taken from an adult in good health. In DNA form, the CDR3 reads TGTGCCAGCAGCCTCGGAACCGGGGAGCTGTTTTTT. As protein: CASSLGTGELFF.